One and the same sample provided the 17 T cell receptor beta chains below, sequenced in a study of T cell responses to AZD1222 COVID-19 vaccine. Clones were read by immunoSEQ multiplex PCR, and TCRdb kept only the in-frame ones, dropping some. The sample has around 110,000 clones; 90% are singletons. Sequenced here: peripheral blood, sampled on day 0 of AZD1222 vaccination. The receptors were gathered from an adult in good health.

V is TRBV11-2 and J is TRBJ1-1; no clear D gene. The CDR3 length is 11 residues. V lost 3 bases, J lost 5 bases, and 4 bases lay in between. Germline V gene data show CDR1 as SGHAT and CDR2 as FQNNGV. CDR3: CASSFGTEAFF. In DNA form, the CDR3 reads TGTGCCAGCAGCTTCGGGACTGAAGCTTTCTTT.

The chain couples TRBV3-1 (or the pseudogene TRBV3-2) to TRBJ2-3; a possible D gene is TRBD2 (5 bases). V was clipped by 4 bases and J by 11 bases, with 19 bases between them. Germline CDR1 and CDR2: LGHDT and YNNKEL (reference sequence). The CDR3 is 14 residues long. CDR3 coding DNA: TGTGCCAGCAGCCCTCCGACGACCGACGGGAAGCAGTATTTT. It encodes CASSPPTTDGKQYF.

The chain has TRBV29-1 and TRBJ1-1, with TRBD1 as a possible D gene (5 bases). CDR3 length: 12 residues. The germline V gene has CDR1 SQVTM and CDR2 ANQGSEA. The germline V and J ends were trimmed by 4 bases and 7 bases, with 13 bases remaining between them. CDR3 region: CSVARDEGEAFF. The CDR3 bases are TGCAGCGTTGCCAGGGACGAGGGTGAAGCTTTCTTT.

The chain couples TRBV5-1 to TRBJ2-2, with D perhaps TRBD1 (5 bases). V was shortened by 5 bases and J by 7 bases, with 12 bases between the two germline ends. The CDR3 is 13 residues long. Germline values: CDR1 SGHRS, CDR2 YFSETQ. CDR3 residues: CASRSNQGGELFF. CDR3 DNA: TGCGCCAGCAGGTCTAATCAGGGCGGGGAGCTGTTTTTT.

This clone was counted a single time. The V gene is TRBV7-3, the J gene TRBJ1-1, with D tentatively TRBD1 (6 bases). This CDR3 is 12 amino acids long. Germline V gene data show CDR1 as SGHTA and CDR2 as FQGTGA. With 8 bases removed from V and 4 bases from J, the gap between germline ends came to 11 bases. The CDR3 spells CASSRGGTEAFF. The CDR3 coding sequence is TGTGCCAGCTCAAGAGGGGGCACTGAAGCTTTCTTT.

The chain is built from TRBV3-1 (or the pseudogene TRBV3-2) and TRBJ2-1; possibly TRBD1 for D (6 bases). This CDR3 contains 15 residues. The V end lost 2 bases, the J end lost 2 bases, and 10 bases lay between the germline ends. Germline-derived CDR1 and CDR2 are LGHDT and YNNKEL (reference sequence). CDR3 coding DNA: TGTGCCAGCAGCCAACCGACAGGACCCTACAATGAGCAGTTCTTC. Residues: CASSQPTGPYNEQFF.

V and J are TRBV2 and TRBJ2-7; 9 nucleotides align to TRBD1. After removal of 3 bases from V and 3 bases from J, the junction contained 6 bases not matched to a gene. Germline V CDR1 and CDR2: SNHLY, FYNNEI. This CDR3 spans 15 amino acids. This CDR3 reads CASSDRDRVDYEQYF. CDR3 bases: TGTGCCAGCAGTGACCGGGACAGGGTTGACTACGAGCAGTACTTC.

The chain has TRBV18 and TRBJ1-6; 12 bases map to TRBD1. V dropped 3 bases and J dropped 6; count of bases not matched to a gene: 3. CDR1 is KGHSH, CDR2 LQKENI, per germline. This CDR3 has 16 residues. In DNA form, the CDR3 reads TGTGCCAGCTCACCGGGACAGGGGGCGGGTAATTCACCCCTCCACTTT. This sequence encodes CASSPGQGAGNSPLHF.

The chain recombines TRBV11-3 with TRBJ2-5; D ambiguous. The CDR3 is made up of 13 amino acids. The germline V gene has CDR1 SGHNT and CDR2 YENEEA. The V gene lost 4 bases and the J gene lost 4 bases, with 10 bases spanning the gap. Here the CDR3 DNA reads TGTGCCAGCAGCTCCACCCTAGGAGAGACCCAGTACTTC. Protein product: CASSSTLGETQYF.

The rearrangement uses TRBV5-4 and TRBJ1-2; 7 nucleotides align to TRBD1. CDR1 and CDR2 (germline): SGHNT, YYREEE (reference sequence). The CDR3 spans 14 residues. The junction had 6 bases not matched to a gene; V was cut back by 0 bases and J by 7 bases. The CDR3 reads CASSLATGLSGYTF. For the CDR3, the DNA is TGTGCCAGCAGCTTGGCGACAGGGTTGAGTGGCTACACCTTC.

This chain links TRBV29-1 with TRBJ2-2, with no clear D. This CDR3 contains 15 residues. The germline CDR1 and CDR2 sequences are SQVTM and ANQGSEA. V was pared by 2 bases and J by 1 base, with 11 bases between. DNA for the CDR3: TGCAGCGTTGAAATCGTGGCGCGGAACACCGGGGAGCTGTTTTTT. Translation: CSVEIVARNTGELFF.

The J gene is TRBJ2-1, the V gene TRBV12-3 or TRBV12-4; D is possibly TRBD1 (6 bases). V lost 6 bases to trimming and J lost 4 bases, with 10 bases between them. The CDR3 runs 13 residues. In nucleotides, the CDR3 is TGTGCCAGCAGCTTTGGACAGTACAATGAGCAGTTCTTC. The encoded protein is CASSFGQYNEQFF.

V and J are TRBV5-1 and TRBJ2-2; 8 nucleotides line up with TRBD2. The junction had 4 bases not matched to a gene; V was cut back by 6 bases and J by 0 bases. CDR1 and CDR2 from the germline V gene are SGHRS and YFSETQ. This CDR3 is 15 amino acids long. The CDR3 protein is CASTPAGANTGELFF. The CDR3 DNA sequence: TGCGCCAGCACCCCAGCGGGAGCGAACACCGGGGAGCTGTTTTTT.

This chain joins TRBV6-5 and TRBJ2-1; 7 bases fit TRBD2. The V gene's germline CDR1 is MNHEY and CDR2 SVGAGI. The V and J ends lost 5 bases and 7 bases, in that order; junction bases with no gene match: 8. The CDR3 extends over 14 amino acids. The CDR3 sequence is CASSRGGGGNEQFF. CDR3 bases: TGTGCCAGCAGTCGTGGGGGGGGAGGGAATGAGCAGTTCTTC.

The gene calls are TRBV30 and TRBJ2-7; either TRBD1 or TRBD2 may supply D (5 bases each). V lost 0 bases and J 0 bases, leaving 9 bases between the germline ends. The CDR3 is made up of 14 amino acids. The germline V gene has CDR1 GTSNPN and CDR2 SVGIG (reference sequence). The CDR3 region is CAWSVPGSSYEQYF. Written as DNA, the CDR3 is TGTGCCTGGAGTGTACCAGGGAGCTCCTACGAGCAGTACTTC.

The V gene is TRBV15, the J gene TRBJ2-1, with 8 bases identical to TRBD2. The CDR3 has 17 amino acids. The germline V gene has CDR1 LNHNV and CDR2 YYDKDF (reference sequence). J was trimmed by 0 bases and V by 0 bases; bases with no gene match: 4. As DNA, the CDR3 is TGTGCCACCAGCAGAGAATCAAGCGGGAGCTCCTACAATGAGCAGTTCTTC. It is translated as CATSRESSGSSYNEQFF.

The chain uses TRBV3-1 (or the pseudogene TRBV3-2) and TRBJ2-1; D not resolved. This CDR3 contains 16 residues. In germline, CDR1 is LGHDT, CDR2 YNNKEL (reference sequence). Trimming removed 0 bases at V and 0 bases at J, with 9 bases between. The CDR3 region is CASSQERLRSYNEQFF. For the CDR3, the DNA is TGTGCCAGCAGCCAAGAAAGGTTACGCTCCTACAATGAGCAGTTCTTC.